The 9 T cell receptor beta chains presented below share a single source sample, sequenced in a study of T cell responses to AZD1222 COVID-19 vaccine (dated by TCRdb to the early 2020s). The library was generated by the immunoSEQ multiplex PCR assay. What TCRdb holds here is the immuneACCESS table cut down to in-frame rearrangements. Part of the clones is not present; checked against another copy, under half of the missing clones reflect an unresolved V gene, and the others are unexplained. The sample includes approximately 30,000 clones, with just over 85% observed a single time. Approximately 11% of the sample is held by the ten biggest clonotypes. The time point tag for this specimen amounts to: about 28 days (+/-7) after the second vaccine dose. Material: peripheral blood, obtained 28 days after the second AZD1222 dose. Receptors were obtained from an adult who received the AZD1222 COVID-19 vaccine.

The genes are TRBV12-3 or TRBV12-4 and TRBJ2-7, with a possible D match to TRBD2 (6 bases). The CDR3 is 11 residues long. Deletions cut 5 bases from V and 6 bases from J, with 8 bases between. CDR3 residues: CASSGGSEQYF. The DNA for the CDR3 is TGTGCCAGCAGTGGAGGGTCCGAGCAGTACTTC.

The chain combines TRBV5-6 with TRBJ2-3; no firm D call. The germline CDR1 and CDR2 sequences are SGHDT and YYEEEE. Trimming took 4 bases from V and 7 from J, leaving 10 bases between them. The CDR3 extends over 12 amino acids. CDR3 bases: TGTGCCAGCAGCCTAGAGATGTATACGCAGTATTTT. Protein: CASSLEMYTQYF. The full variable domain, rest sourced from reference TRBV5-6 and TRBJ2-3, is DAGVTQSPTHLIKTRGQQVTLRCSPKSGHDTVSWYQQALGQGPQFIFQYYEEEERQRGNFPDRFSGHQFPNYSSELNVNALLLGDSALYLCASSLEMYTQYFGPGTRLTVL.

The V call is TRBV3-1 (or the pseudogene TRBV3-2), the J call TRBJ1-2; D gene ambiguous. This CDR3 comprises 12 residues. Germline V CDR1 and CDR2: LGHDT, YNNKEL (reference sequence). Trimming took off 4 bases at V and 4 bases at J, with 7 bases between the two ends. The CDR3 is CASSPNGYGYTF. The CDR3 DNA sequence: TGTGCCAGCAGCCCTAATGGCTATGGCTACACCTTC.

The gene calls are TRBV11-2 and TRBJ2-7; 10 positions match TRBD1. Germline lookup yields CDR1 SGHAT and CDR2 FQNNGV. The ends lost 5 bases at V and 5 bases at J; junction bases unmatched: 6. The CDR3 runs to 14 residues. Here the CDR3 DNA reads TGTGCCAGCAGCCCGGGACAGGGGCGACACGAGCAGTACTTC. This codes for CASSPGQGRHEQYF.

The genes are TRBV27 and TRBJ2-3, with D possibly being TRBD1 (6 bases). The V end was cut by 1 base, the J end by 11 bases, with 16 bases between. This CDR3 contains 14 residues. The germline V gene encodes CDR1 MNHEY and CDR2 SMNVEV (reference sequence). CDR3 residues: CASSLWGNREEQYF. Here the CDR3 DNA reads TGTGCCAGCAGTTTATGGGGGAACAGGGAAGAGCAGTATTTT.

The gene calls are TRBV2 and TRBJ1-2; D perhaps matches TRBD1 (6 bases). Trimming left V 5 bases short and J 7 bases short, with 14 bases between. Germline V gene lookup returns CDR1 SNHLY and CDR2 FYNNEI. CDR3 length equals 13 residues. The CDR3 DNA reads as TGTGCCAGCAGTCGGACAGAGTGGGGTGGCTACACCTTC. Translated, it gives CASSRTEWGGYTF.

This clone was seen just once. V and J are TRBV24-1 and TRBJ2-7; the match to TRBD1 covers 8 bases. CDR1 is KGHDR, CDR2 SFDVKD, per germline. The CDR3 contains 15 residues. V lost 2 bases and J lost 3; bases outside the gene matches: 5. The CDR3 coding sequence is TGTGCCACCAGTGATTCGGGGACAGGTTACTACGAGCAGTACTTC. Translated: CATSDSGTGYYEQYF.

Concerning this clone: This CDR3 is also generated by other DNA sequences in the sample. The rearrangement links TRBV6-1 to TRBJ1-5; D perhaps matches TRBD1 (5 bases). Trimming stripped 3 bases from V and 5 bases from J, with 14 bases between. The CDR3 extends over 15 amino acids. The germline V gene has CDR1 MNHNS and CDR2 SASEGT. The CDR3: CASSEGDRFYQPQHF. Written as DNA, the CDR3 is TGTGCCAGCAGTGAGGGGGACCGCTTTTATCAGCCCCAGCATTTT.

The chain joins TRBV30 to TRBJ2-1; 8 bases line up with TRBD2. The junction had 5 bases not matched to a gene; V was cut back by 3 bases and J by 1 base. There are 15 residues in the CDR3. Germline CDR1 is GTSNPN and CDR2 is SVGIG (reference sequence). The CDR3 region is CAWRMSSGSYNEQFF. The DNA of the CDR3 is TGTGCCTGGAGAATGTCTAGCGGGTCCTACAATGAGCAGTTCTTC.